The 30 T cell receptor beta chains given below trace back to one sample, sequenced in a study of blood T cell repertoires in COVID-19. Repertoires were generated with immunoSEQ multiplex PCR, while TCRdb's copy carries only in-frame clones and drops some. The repertoire includes more than 95,000 clones, around 70% of them detected once, and roughly 5% sits in the top ten. The source material was peripheral blood. The source is a man in his sixties with acute or convalescent COVID-19.

This clone appeared a few times. The rearrangement joins TRBV7-9 to TRBJ1-2; the match to TRBD1 covers 9 bases. CDR1 is SEHNR, CDR2 FQNEAQ, per germline (reference sequence). Losses at the gene ends were 1 base for V and 8 bases for J; bases not matched to a gene: 2. The CDR3 extends over 13 amino acids. In DNA, the CDR3 is TGTGCCAGCAGCTTAGGGGACAGGGAAGGCTACACCTTC. Translated, it gives CASSLGDREGYTF.

The rearrangement joins TRBV29-1 to TRBJ1-1; D not certain. CDR3 size: 14 residues. V shed 4 bases and J shed 0 bases, with 12 bases lying between them. The germline gives CDR1 SQVTM, CDR2 ANQGSEA. The CDR3 region has the DNA TGCAGCGTTGCCGCGGGTACGGTGAACACTGAAGCTTTCTTT. Translation gives CSVAAGTVNTEAFF.

The chain recombines TRBV5-1 with TRBJ1-2, with 11 bases fitting TRBD1. The CDR3 is 15 residues long. Germline V CDR1 and CDR2: SGHRS, YFSETQ. Trimming took 3 bases from V and 4 from J; bases not matched to a gene: 5. Written as DNA, the CDR3 is TGCGCCAGCAGCTCCGGGACAGGGGGAGCCTATGGCTACACCTTC. Amino acid sequence: CASSSGTGGAYGYTF.

This chain connects TRBV7-7 to TRBJ2-2; 8 bases map to TRBD2. J was trimmed by 0 bases and V by 1 base; bases with no gene match: 4. The CDR3 has 17 amino acids. Germline CDR1 reads SSHAT; CDR2 reads FNYEAQ (reference sequence). The CDR3 protein is CASSLGLAGSNTGELFF. Written as DNA, the CDR3 is TGTGCCAGCAGCTTAGGTTTAGCGGGGTCGAACACCGGGGAGCTGTTTTTT. Variable domain in full (rest from reference TRBV7-7 and TRBJ2-2): GAGVSQSPRYKVTKRGQDVTLRCDPISSHATLYWYQQALGQGPEFLTYFNYEAQPDKSGLPSDRFSAERPEGSISTLTIQRTEQRDSAMYRCASSLGLAGSNTGELFFGEGSRLTVL.

This chain connects TRBV6-5 to TRBJ2-7, with 10 bases aligning to TRBD2. Germline V CDR1 and CDR2: MNHEY, SVGAGI. Trimming at V came to 5 bases and at J to 5 bases, leaving 6 bases not matched to a gene. The CDR3 consists of 14 residues. In nucleotides, the CDR3 is TGTGCCAGCAGTCGTCAGCGGGAGGGCCACGAGCAGTACTTC. Encoded protein: CASSRQREGHEQYF.

The chain uses TRBV18 and TRBJ1-1; 8 nucleotides line up with TRBD1. V lost 4 bases to trimming and J lost 7 bases; unmatched junction nucleotides: 5. Germline V gene lookup returns CDR1 KGHSH and CDR2 LQKENI. The CDR3 runs to 13 residues. The CDR3 DNA sequence: TGTGCCAGCTCACAAAACAGGGGGGATGAAGCTTTCTTT. Protein product: CASSQNRGDEAFF.

J is TRBJ2-7 and V is TRBV3-1 (or the pseudogene TRBV3-2); D is perhaps TRBD1 (5 bases). V was trimmed by 0 bases and J by 0 bases, leaving 15 bases between them. The germline V gene encodes CDR1 LGHDT and CDR2 YNNKEL (reference sequence). The CDR3 contains 17 residues. The DNA of the CDR3 is TGTGCCAGCAGCCAAGACCCTCTGACAGAGTACTCCTACGAGCAGTACTTC. Translation: CASSQDPLTEYSYEQYF.

V usage is TRBV5-5 and J usage is TRBJ1-5, with D unclear. This CDR3 has 15 amino acids. The ends were cut back, 1 base at V and 0 bases at J, with 8 bases in the middle. From germline, CDR1 is SGHKS and CDR2 YYEKEE (reference sequence). The CDR3 region is CASSLFMYSNQPQHF. The CDR3 DNA follows: TGTGCCAGCAGCTTGTTTATGTATAGCAATCAGCCCCAGCATTTT.

V gene TRBV19 combines with J gene TRBJ1-6, with TRBD1 matching 9 bases. Germline V gene data show CDR1 as LNHDA and CDR2 as SQIVND (reference sequence). CDR3 size: 15 residues. J lost 8 bases, V lost 7 bases, and 9 bases had no gene match. As DNA, the CDR3 is TGTGCCAGTAAAGGGGGGGACAGGGAGGATTCACCCCTCCACTTT. This translates into CASKGGDREDSPLHF.

This chain joins TRBV4-1 and TRBJ1-1; the D gene is possibly TRBD1 (6 bases). The CDR3 runs 15 residues. Germline V gene sequence: CDR1 MGHRA, CDR2 YSYEKL. Trimming pared 2 bases from V and 1 base from J, leaving 11 bases between. This CDR3 reads CASSQRTAPNTEAFF. The CDR3 DNA follows: TGCGCCAGCAGCCAACGGACAGCTCCGAACACTGAAGCTTTCTTT.

This clone appeared a few times. The rearrangement links TRBV5-1 to TRBJ1-2; D is unresolved. Germline CDR1 reads SGHRS; CDR2 reads YFSETQ. Between the trimmed V and J ends, which lost 4 bases and 5 bases, there was a span of 12 bases. This CDR3 has 13 amino acids. In nucleotides, the CDR3 is TGCGCCAGCAGCCTCCGGGAGCCTTATGGCTACACCTTC. Protein: CASSLREPYGYTF.

The chain couples TRBV10-1 to TRBJ2-1; D is perhaps TRBD2 (6 bases). Trimming stripped 6 bases from V and 6 bases from J, with 21 bases between. The CDR3 is 16 residues long. CDR1 WNHNN and CDR2 SYGVQD come from the germline V gene (reference sequence). CDR3 DNA sequence: TGCGCCAGCAGCAGAAATCGAGGACTACGCTCCAATGAGCAGTTCTTC. It specifies CASSRNRGLRSNEQFF.

The chain joins TRBV6-5 to TRBJ2-7, with 12 bases lining up with TRBD1. Germline-derived CDR1 and CDR2 are MNHEY and SVGAGI. The junction had 4 bases not matched to a gene; V was cut back by 7 bases and J by 6 bases. The CDR3 length is 13 residues. CDR3 loop: CASMGQGAGEQYF. The CDR3 region has the DNA TGTGCCAGCATGGGACAGGGGGCTGGCGAGCAGTACTTC.

This clone has only a few counts. The CDR3 DNA sequence: TGTGCCACCAGCAGAGATCGGGCAGGGCCTAACTATGGCTACACCTTC. Its protein is CATSRDRAGPNYGYTF. The chain recombines TRBV15 with TRBJ1-2; perhaps TRBD1 as D (5 bases). Germline CDR1 reads LNHNV; CDR2 reads YYDKDF (reference sequence). The V end lost 0 bases, the J end lost 0 bases, and 11 bases lay between the germline ends. The CDR3 sequence is 16 residues long. The variable domain in full, completed from reference TRBV15 and TRBJ1-2, reads DAMVIQNPRYQVTQFGKPVTLSCSQTLNHNVMYWYQQKSSQAPKLLFHYYDKDFNNEADTPDNFQSRRPNTSFCFLDIRSPGLGDTAMYLCATSRDRAGPNYGYTFGSGTRLTVV.

The CDR3 reads CASSLNGGSQNEQFF. Written as DNA, the CDR3 is TGCGCCAGCAGCTTGAATGGCGGGAGTCAAAATGAGCAGTTCTTC. This sequence joins TRBV5-1 and TRBJ2-1; 7 bases align to TRBD2. The CDR3 totals 15 residues. In germline, CDR1 is SGHRS, CDR2 YFSETQ. Trimming cost V 1 base and J 7 bases; bases outside gene matches: 8.

The J gene is TRBJ1-4, the V gene TRBV6-5; D is uncertain. The germline V gene encodes CDR1 MNHEY and CDR2 SVGAGI. With 4 bases removed from V and 3 bases from J, the gap between germline ends came to 12 bases. The CDR3 length is 15 residues. CDR3 DNA: TGTGCCAGCAGTTCCTCCGGGGTGCCTAATGAAAAACTGTTTTTT. Translation gives CASSSSGVPNEKLFF.

The chain employs TRBV27 and TRBJ2-3, with 8 bases matching TRBD2. Looked up from germline, CDR1 is MNHEY and CDR2 is SMNVEV (reference sequence). V shed 1 base and J 5 bases; nucleotides not matched to a gene: 11. The CDR3 has 17 amino acids. In nucleotides, the CDR3 is TGTGCCAGCAGTTTATTTCCGGGAGGGGAGGTGATAGATACGCAGTATTTT. It specifies CASSLFPGGEVIDTQYF.

V and J are TRBV6-1 and TRBJ1-2, with D hard to call. The ends were cut back, 3 bases at V and 13 bases at J, with 18 bases in the middle. This CDR3 contains 13 residues. Germline V CDR1 and CDR2: MNHNS, SASEGT. The CDR3 DNA is TGTGCCAGCAGTGAGAGGCGACGGTTGGTCTTCACCTTC. Translation: CASSERRRLVFTF.

This clone was seen a single time. V is TRBV24-1 and J is TRBJ2-2; 7 bases are shared with TRBD1. Germline V gene lookup returns CDR1 KGHDR and CDR2 SFDVKD. CDR3 size: 13 residues. Trimming at V came to 10 bases and at J to 7 bases, leaving 8 bases not matched to a gene. The CDR3 spells CATETGSVGELFF. CDR3 DNA: TGTGCCACAGAGACAGGGTCAGTCGGGGAGCTGTTTTTT.

V is TRBV28 and J is TRBJ2-2, with TRBD2 matching over 14 bases. From germline, CDR1 is MDHEN and CDR2 SYDVKM. The V segment lost 4 bases and the J segment 6 bases; nucleotides outside the gene matches: 4. CDR3 length: 16 residues. The CDR3 sequence: CASSSPGLAGAGELFF. CDR3 bases: TGTGCCAGCAGTTCTCCGGGACTAGCGGGGGCCGGGGAGCTGTTTTTT. The whole variable domain, filled in from reference TRBV28 and TRBJ2-2, reads DVKVTQSSRYLVKRTGEKVFLECVQDMDHENMFWYRQDPGLGLRLIYFSYDVKMKEKGDIPEGYSVSREKKERFSLILESASTNQTSMYLCASSSPGLAGAGELFFGEGSRLTVL.

V usage is TRBV5-1 and J usage is TRBJ2-3; 8 nucleotides align to TRBD1. Germline trimming cut 4 bases from V and 5 bases from J; bases unmatched to any gene: 9. Germline values: CDR1 SGHRS, CDR2 YFSETQ. The CDR3 totals 15 residues. The CDR3 region is CASSPEITGGDTQYF. The DNA of the CDR3 is TGCGCCAGCAGCCCGGAAATCACAGGGGGAGATACGCAGTATTTT.

The rearrangement links TRBV30 to TRBJ2-1, with TRBD2 matching 10 bases. Germline CDR1 and CDR2: GTSNPN and SVGIG (reference sequence). The length of the CDR3 is 14 residues. V trimming: 5 bases; J trimming: 4 bases; junction bases outside the gene matches: 5. CDR3 amino acids: CAWYLAGAYNEQFF. CDR3 DNA sequence: TGTGCCTGGTATCTAGCGGGAGCATACAATGAGCAGTTCTTC.

The chain employs TRBV5-6 and TRBJ1-2, with 8 bases that match TRBD1. Germline V gives CDR1 SGHDT, CDR2 YYEEEE. The trim removed 3 bases at V and 4 bases at J, leaving 17 bases unmatched. This CDR3 region has 18 residues. CDR3 in amino acids: CASSSNRDRRFLGYGYTF. The CDR3 region has the DNA TGTGCCAGCAGCTCTAACCGGGACAGGCGGTTCTTAGGCTATGGCTACACCTTC.

The rearrangement uses TRBV30 and TRBJ1-2; D may be TRBD1 (6 bases). The CDR3 has 15 residues. Germline values: CDR1 GTSNPN, CDR2 SVGIG (reference sequence). The V gene lost 2 bases and the J gene lost 2 bases, with 15 bases spanning the gap. The CDR3 bases are TGTGCCTGGAGTCAGAGGGGGGGGCGCAACTATGGCTACACCTTC. Its translation: CAWSQRGGRNYGYTF.

This chain joins TRBV11-2 and TRBJ1-1; the D gene is possibly TRBD1 (5 bases). Germline V gene data show CDR1 as SGHAT and CDR2 as FQNNGV. V lost 3 bases, J lost 4 bases, and 9 bases lay in between. CDR3 length: 13 amino acids. CDR3 sequence: CASSFSGPTEAFF. The CDR3 coding sequence is TGTGCCAGCAGCTTCTCAGGGCCCACTGAAGCTTTCTTT.

This clone appeared a few times. The chain recombines TRBV7-2 with TRBJ1-1; D might be TRBD1 (6 bases). Trimming left V 1 base short and J 5 bases short, with 8 bases between. The CDR3 length is 13 residues. Germline V gene lookup returns CDR1 SGHTA and CDR2 FQGNSA. Written as DNA, the CDR3 is TGTGCCAGCAGCTTAGGGCAGGGGACTGAAGCTTTCTTT. Its translation is CASSLGQGTEAFF.

The rearrangement links TRBV28 to TRBJ1-6; no reliable D call. The CDR3 runs 16 residues. Trimming took 3 bases from V and 0 from J, leaving 9 bases between them. CDR1 and CDR2 (germline): MDHEN, SYDVKM. The CDR3 bases are TGTGCCAGCAGTTTTCCTTCCGTCTCCTATAATTCACCCCTCCACTTT. Amino acid sequence: CASSFPSVSYNSPLHF.

This clone was counted once. The chain has TRBV5-1 and TRBJ2-2, with TRBD2 matching over 7 bases. The V segment lost 1 base and the J segment 6 bases; nucleotides outside the gene matches: 6. The CDR3 extends over 15 amino acids. Germline CDR1 SGHRS, CDR2 YFSETQ. The CDR3 is CASSLSGASAGELFF. DNA of the CDR3: TGCGCCAGCAGCTTGAGCGGGGCCTCAGCCGGGGAGCTGTTTTTT.

The CDR3 nucleotides read TGTGCCAGCAGCCCTAAACTGACTAGCGGAAGACAAGAGACCCAGTACTTC. It codes for CASSPKLTSGRQETQYF. The chain has TRBV3-1 (or the pseudogene TRBV3-2) and TRBJ2-5; 9 positions agree with TRBD2. The trim removed 4 bases at V and 2 bases at J, leaving 11 bases unmatched. The CDR3 has 17 amino acids. Germline V gene lookup returns CDR1 LGHDT and CDR2 YNNKEL (reference sequence).

The V gene is TRBV9, the J gene TRBJ1-2, with 7 bases aligning to TRBD1. The trim removed 7 bases at V and 8 bases at J, leaving 17 bases unmatched. The CDR3 contains 15 residues. From germline, CDR1 is SGDLS and CDR2 YYNGEE. The CDR3 DNA sequence: TGTGCCAGCGCCACCGGGACAGCTTTATGGTCGGGCTACACCTTC. The encoded protein is CASATGTALWSGYTF. Complete variable domain (other parts from reference TRBV9 and TRBJ1-2): DSGVTQTPKHLITATGQRVTLRCSPRSGDLSVYWYQQSLDQGLQFLIQYYNGEERAKGNILERFSAQQFPDLHSELNLSSLELGDSALYFCASATGTALWSGYTFGSGTRLTVV.